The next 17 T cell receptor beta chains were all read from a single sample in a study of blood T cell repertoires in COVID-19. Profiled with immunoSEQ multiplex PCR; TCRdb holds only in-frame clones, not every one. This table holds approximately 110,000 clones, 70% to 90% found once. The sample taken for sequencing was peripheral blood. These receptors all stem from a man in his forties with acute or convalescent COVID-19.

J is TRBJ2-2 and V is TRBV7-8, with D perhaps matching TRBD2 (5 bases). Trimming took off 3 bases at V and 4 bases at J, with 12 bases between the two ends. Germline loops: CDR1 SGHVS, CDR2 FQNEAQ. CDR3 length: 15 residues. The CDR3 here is CASSFWRAGTGELFF. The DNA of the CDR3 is TGTGCCAGCAGCTTTTGGCGGGCGGGCACCGGGGAGCTGTTTTTT.

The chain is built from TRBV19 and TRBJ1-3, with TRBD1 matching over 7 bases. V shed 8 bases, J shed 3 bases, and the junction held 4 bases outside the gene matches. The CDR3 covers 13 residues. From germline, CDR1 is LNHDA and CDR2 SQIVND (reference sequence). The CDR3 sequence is CASSDRVGNTIYF. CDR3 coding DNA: TGTGCCAGTTCCGACAGGGTTGGAAACACCATATATTTT.

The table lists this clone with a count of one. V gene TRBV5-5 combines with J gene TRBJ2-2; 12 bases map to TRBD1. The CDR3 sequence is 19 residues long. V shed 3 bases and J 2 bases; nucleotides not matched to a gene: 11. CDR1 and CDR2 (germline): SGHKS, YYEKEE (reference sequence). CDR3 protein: CASSSRSGTGGVNTGELFF. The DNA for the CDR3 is TGTGCCAGCAGCTCTCGATCCGGGACAGGGGGCGTCAACACCGGGGAGCTGTTTTTT. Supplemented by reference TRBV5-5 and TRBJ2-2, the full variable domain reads DAGVTQSPTHLIKTRGQQVTLRCSPISGHKSVSWYQQVLGQGPQFIFQYYEKEERGRGNFPDRFSARQFPNYSSELNVNALLLGDSALYLCASSSRSGTGGVNTGELFFGEGSRLTVL.

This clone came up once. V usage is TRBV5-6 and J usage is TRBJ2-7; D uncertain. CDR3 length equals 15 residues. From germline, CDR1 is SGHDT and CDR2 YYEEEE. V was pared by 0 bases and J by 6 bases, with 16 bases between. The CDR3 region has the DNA TGTGCCAGCAGCTTGGGGCGAGGTTATCTCTCCGAGCAGTACTTC. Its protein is CASSLGRGYLSEQYF.

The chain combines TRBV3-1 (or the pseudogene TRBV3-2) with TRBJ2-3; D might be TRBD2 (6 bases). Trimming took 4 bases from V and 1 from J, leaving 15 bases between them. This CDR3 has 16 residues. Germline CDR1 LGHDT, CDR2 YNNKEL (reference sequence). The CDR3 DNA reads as TGTGCCAGCAGCCGGCTCGGACTACCCGGCACAGATACGCAGTATTTT. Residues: CASSRLGLPGTDTQYF.

The chain's CDR3 is CASNGQGATGELFF. The CDR3 DNA reads as TGTGCCAGCAATGGACAGGGAGCCACCGGGGAGCTGTTTTTT. The chain employs TRBV6-5 and TRBJ2-2; the match to TRBD1 covers 8 bases. The CDR3 runs to 14 residues. Per the germline V gene, CDR1 is MNHEY and CDR2 is SVGAGI. Trimming cost V 7 bases and J 4 bases; bases outside gene matches: 5.

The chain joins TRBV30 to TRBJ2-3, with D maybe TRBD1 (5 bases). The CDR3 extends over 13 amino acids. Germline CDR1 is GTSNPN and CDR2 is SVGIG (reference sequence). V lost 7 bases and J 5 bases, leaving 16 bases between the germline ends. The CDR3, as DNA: TGTGCCTTCAACCACGCCCAGGGAGATACGCAGTATTTT. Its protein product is CAFNHAQGDTQYF.

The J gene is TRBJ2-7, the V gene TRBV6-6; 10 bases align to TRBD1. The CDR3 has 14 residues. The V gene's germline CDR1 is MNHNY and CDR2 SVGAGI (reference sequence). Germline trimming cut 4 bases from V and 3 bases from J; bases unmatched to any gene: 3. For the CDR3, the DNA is TGTGCCAGCAGTTTGGGACAGGGGATCTACGAGCAGTACTTC. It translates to CASSLGQGIYEQYF.

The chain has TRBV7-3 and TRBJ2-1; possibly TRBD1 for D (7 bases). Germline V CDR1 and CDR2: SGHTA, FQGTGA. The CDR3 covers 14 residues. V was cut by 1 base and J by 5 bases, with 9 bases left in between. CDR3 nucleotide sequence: TGTGCCAGCAGCTTAAGCGGGACAGACAATGAGCAGTTCTTC. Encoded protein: CASSLSGTDNEQFF. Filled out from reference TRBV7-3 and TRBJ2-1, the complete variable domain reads GAGVSQTPSNKVTEKGKYVELRCDPISGHTALYWYRQSLGQGPEFLIYFQGTGAADDSGLPNDRFFAVRPEGSVSTLKIQRTERGDSAVYLCASSLSGTDNEQFFGPGTRLTVL.

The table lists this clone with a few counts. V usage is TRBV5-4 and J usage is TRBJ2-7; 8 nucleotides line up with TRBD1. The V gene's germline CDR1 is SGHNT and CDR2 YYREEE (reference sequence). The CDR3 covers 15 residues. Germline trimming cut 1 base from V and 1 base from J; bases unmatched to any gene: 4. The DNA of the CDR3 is TGTGCCAGCAGCTTGTGGCAGGGGGCTTCCTACGAGCAGTACTTC. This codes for CASSLWQGASYEQYF.

CDR3 protein: CATSDPRTDQETQYF. The CDR3 DNA follows: TGTGCCACCAGTGATCCTCGGACAGATCAAGAGACCCAGTACTTC. The chain joins TRBV24-1 to TRBJ2-5, with D possibly matching TRBD1 (6 bases). The V and J ends lost 3 bases and 2 bases respectively, with 12 bases between them. The germline V gene has CDR1 KGHDR and CDR2 SFDVKD. The CDR3 sequence is 15 residues long.

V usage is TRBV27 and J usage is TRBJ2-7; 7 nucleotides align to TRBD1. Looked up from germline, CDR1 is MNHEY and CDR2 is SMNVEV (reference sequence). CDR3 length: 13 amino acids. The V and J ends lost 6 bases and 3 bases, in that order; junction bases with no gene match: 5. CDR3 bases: TGTGCCAGCAGAAGCCGACAGGGCTACGAGCAGTACTTC. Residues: CASRSRQGYEQYF.

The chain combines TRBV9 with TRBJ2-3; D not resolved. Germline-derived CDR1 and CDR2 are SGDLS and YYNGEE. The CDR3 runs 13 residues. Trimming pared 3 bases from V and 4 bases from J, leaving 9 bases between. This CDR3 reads CASSAEPSDTQYF. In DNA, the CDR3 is TGTGCCAGCAGCGCCGAGCCCTCAGATACGCAGTATTTT.

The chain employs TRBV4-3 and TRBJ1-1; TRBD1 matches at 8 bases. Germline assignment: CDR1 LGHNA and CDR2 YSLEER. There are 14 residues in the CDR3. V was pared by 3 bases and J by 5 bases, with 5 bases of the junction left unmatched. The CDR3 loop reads CASSQKQGGTEAFF. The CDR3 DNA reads TGCGCCAGCAGCCAGAAACAGGGGGGAACTGAAGCTTTCTTT.

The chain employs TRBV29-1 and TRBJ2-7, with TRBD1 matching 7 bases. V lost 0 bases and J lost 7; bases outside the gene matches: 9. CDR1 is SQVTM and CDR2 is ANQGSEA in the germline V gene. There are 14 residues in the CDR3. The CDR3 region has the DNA TGCAGCGTTGAAGATGCTGTCACAGGGGAGGAGCAGTACTTC. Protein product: CSVEDAVTGEEQYF.

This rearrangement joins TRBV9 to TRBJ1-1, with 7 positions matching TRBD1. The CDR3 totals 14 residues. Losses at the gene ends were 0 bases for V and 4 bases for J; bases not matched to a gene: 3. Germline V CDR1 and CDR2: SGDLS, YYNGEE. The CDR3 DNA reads TGTGCCAGCAGCGTAGGACAGGGTCCCACTGAAGCTTTCTTT. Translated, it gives CASSVGQGPTEAFF.

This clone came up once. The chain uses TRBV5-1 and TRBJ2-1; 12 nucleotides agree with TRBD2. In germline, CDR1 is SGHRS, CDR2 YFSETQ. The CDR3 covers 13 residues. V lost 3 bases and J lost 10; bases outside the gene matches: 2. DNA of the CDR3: TGCGCCAGCAGCTGGACTAGCGGGGCCGAGCAGTTCTTC. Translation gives CASSWTSGAEQFF.